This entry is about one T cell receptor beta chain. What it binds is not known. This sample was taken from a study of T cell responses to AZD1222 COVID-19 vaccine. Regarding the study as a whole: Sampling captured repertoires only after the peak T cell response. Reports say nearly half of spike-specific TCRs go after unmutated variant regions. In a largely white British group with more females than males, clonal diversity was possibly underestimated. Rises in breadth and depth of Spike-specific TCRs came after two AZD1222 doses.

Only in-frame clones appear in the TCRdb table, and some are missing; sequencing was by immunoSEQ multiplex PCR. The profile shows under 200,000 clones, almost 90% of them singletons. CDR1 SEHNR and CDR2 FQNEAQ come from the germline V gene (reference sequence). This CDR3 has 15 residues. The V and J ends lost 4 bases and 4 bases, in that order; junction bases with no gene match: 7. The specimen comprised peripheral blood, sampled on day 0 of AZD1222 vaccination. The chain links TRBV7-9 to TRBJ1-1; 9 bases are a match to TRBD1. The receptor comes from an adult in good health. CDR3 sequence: CASSSLQGARTEAFF. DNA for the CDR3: TGTGCCAGCAGCTCACTACAGGGGGCGCGCACTGAAGCTTTCTTT.